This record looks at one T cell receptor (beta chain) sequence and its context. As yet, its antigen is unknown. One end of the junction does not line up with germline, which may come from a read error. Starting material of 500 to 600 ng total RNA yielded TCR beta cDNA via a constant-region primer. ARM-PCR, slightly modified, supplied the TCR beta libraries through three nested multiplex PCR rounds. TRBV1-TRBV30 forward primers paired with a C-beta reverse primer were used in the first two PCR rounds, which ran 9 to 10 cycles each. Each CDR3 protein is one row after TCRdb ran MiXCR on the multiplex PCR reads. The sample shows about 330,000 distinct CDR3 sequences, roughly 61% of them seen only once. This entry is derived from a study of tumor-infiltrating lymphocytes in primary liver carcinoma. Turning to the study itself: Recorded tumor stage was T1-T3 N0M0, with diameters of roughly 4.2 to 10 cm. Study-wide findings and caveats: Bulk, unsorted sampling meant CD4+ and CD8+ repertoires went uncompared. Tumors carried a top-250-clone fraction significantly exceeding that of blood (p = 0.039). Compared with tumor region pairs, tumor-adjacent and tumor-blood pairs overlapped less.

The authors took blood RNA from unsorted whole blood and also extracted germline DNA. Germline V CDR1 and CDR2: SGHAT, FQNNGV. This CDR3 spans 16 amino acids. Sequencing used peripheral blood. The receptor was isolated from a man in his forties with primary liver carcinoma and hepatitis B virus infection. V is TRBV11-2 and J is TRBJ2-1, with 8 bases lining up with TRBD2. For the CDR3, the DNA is TGTGCCAGCAGCTCTTTAGCGGGATCATCCTACAGTGAGCAGTTCTTC. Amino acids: CASSSLAGSSYSEQFF.